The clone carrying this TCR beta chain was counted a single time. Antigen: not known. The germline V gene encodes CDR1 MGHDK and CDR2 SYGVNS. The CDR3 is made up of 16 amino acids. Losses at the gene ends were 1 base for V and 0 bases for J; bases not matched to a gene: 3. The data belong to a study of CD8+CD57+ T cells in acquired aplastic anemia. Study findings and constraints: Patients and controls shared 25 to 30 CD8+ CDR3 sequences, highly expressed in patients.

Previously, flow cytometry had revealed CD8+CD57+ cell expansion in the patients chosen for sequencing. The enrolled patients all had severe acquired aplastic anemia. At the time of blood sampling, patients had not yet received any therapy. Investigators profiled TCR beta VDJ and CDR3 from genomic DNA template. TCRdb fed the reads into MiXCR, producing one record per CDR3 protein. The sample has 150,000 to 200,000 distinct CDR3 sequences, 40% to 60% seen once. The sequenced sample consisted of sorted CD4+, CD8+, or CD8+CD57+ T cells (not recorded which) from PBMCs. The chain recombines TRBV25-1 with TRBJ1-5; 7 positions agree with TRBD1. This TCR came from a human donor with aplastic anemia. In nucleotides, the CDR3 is TGTGCCAGCAGTGAATCCGGGACAGCTAGCAATCAGCCCCAGCATTTT. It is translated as CASSESGTASNQPQHF.